This TCR beta chain appears in the sequencing data of a study of graft-versus-host responses after intestinal transplantation. General observations from the study: Researchers found peak circulating GvH clone levels linked to early post-transplant HvG declines. GvH clones appeared in recipient marrow, some first in ileum or blood.

Profiling relied on immunoSEQ multiplex PCR, and the TCRdb table lists in-frame clones only, not all of them. The table shows roughly 110,000 clones, with 87% occurring only once. Comment on this clone: The antigen remains unidentified.

The germline CDR1 and CDR2 sequences are ENHRY and SYGVKD. The CDR3 totals 16 residues. Trimming pared 3 bases from V and 0 bases from J, leaving 15 bases between. This TCR was sampled from a human donor who was the organ donor for an intestinal transplant. The sample in question was unstimulated CD4+ T cells sorted from spleen or lymph node cells, obtained before transplant. The chain links TRBV10-3 to TRBJ2-7; a weak D match, TRBD1 (6 bases). As DNA, the CDR3 is TGTGCCATCAGTGATCGAGGACAGTCAAGCTCCTACGAGCAGTACTTC. Its translation: CAISDRGQSSSYEQYF.